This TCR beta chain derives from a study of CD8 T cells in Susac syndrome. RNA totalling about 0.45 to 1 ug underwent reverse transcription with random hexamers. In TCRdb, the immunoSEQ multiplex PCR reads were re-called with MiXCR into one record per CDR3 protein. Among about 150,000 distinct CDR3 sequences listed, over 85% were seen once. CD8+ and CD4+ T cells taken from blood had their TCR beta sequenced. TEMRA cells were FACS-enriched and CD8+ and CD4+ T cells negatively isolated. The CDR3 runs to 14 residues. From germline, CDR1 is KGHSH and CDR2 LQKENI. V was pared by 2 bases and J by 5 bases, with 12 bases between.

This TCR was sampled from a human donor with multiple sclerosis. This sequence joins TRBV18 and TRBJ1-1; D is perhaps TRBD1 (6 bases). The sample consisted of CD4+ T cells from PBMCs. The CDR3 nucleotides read TGTGCCAGCTCACCAGAAGGAGGGGGAACTGAAGCTTTCTTT. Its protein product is CASSPEGGGTEAFF. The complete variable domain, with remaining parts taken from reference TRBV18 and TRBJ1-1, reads NAGVMQNPRHLVRRRGQEARLRCSPMKGHSHVYWYRQLPEEGLKFMVYLQKENIIDESGMPKERFSAEFPKEGPSILRIQQVVRGDSAAYFCASSPEGGGTEAFFGQGTRLTVV.